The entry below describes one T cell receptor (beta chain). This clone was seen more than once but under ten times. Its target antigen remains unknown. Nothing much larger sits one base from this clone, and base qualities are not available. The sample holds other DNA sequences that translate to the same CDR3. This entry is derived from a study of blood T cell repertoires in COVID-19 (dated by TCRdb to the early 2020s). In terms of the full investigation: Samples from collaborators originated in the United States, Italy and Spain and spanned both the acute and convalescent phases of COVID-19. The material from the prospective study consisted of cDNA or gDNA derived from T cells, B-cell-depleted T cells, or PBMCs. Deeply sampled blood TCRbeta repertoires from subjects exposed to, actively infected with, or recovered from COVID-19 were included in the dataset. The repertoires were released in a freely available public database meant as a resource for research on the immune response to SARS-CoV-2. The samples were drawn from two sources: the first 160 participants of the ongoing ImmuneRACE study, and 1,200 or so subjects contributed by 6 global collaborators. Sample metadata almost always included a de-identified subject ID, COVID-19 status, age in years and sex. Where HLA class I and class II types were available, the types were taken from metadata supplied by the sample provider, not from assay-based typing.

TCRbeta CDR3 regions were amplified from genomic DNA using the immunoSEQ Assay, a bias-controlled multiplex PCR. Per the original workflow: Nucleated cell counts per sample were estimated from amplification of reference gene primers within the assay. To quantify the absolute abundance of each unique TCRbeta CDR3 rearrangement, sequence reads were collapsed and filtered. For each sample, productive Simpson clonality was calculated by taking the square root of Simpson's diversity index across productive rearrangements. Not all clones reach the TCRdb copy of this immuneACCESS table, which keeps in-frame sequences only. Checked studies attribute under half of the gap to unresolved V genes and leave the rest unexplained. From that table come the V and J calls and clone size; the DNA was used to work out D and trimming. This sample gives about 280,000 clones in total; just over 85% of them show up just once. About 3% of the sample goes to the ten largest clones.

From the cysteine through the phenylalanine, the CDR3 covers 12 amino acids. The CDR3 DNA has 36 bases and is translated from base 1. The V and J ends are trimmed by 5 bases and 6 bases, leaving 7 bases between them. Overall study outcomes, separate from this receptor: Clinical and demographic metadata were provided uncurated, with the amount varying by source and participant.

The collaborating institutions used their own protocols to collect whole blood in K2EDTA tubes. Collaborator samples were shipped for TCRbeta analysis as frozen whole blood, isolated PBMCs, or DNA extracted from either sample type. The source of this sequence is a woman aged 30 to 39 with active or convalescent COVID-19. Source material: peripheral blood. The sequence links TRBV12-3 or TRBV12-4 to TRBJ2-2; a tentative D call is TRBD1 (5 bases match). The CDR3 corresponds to CASSQGPGELFF. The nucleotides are TGTGCCAGCAGTCAGGGTCCCGGGGAGCTGTTTTTT.